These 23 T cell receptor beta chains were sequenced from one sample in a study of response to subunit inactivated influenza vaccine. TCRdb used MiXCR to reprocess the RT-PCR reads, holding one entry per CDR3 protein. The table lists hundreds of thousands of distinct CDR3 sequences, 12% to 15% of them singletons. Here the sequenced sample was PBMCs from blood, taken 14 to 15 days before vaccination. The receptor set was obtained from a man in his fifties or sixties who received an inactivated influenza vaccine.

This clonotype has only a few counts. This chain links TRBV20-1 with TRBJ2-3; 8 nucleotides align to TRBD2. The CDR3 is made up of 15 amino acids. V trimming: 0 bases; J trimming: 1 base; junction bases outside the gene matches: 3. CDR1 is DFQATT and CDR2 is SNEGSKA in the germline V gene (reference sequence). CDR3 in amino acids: CSARDWREGTDTQYF. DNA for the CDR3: TGCAGTGCTAGAGATTGGCGGGAGGGCACAGATACGCAGTATTTT.

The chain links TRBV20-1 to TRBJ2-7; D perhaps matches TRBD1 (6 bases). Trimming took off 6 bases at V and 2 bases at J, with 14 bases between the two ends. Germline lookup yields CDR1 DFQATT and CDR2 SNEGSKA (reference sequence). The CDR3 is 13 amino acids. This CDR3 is CSAAWGPAYEQYF. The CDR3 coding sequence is TGCAGTGCCGCCTGGGGGCCAGCCTACGAGCAGTACTTC.

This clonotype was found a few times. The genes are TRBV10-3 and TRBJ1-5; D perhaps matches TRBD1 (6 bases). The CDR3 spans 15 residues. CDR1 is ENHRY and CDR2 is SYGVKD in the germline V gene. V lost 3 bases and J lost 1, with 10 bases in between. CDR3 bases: TGTGCCATCAGTGAAGGACAGCCAAGCAATCAGCCCCAGCATTTT. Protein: CAISEGQPSNQPQHF.

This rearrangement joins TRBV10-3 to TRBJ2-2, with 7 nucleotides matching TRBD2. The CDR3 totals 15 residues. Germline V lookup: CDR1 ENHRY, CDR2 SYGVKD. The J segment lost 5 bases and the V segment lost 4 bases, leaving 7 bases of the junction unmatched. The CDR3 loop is CAISGSTSQTGELFF. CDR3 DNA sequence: TGTGCCATCAGTGGGTCGACTAGCCAGACCGGGGAGCTGTTTTTT.

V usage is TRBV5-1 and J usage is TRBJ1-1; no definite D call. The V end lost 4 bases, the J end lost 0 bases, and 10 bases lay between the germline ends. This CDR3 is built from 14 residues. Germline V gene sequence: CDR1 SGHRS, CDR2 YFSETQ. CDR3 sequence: CASSPDGLNTEAFF. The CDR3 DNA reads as TGCGCCAGCAGCCCGGACGGATTGAACACTGAAGCTTTCTTT.

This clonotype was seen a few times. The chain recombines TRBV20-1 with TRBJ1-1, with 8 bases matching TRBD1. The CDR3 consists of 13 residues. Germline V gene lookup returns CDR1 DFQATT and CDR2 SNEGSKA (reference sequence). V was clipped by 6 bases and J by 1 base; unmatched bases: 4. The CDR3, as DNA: TGCAGTGCCAGGACAGGGTGGAACACTGAAGCTTTCTTT. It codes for CSARTGWNTEAFF.

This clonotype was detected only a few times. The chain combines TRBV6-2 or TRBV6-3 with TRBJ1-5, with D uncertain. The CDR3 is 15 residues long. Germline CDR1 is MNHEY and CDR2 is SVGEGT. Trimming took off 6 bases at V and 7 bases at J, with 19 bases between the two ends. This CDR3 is CASSPIRGRVQPQHF. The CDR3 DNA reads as TGTGCCAGCAGCCCGATACGCGGTCGGGTCCAGCCCCAGCATTTT.

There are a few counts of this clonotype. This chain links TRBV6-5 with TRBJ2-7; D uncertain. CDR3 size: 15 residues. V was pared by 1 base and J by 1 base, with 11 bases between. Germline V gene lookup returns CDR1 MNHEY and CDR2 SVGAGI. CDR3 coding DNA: TGTGCCAGCAGTTACTGGGAAGATAGTTCCTACGAGCAGTACTTC. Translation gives CASSYWEDSSYEQYF.

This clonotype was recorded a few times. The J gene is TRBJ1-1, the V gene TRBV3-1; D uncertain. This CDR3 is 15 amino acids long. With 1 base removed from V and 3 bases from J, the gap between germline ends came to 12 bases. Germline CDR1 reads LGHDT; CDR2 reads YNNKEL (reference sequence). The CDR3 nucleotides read TGTGCCAGCAGCCAAGCCCCGGGGAGGGACACTGAAGCTTTCTTT. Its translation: CASSQAPGRDTEAFF.

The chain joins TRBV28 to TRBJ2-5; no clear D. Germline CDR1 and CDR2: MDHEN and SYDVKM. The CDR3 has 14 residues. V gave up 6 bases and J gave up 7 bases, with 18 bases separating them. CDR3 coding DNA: TGTGCCAGCAGGGTAAAACTTGCTAAGGGGACCCAGTACTTC. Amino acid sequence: CASRVKLAKGTQYF.

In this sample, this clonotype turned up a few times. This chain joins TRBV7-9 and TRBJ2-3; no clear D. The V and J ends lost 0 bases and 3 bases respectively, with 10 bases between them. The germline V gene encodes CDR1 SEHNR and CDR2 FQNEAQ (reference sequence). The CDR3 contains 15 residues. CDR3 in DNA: TGTGCCAGCAGCTTAGCCGTCGTCGCGACAGATACGCAGTATTTT. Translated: CASSLAVVATDTQYF.

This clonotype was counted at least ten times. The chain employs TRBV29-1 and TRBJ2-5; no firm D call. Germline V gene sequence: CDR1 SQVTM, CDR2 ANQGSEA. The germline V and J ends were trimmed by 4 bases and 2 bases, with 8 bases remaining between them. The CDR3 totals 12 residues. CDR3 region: CSVAQQQETQYF. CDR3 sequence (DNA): TGCAGCGTTGCCCAACAGCAAGAGACCCAGTACTTC.

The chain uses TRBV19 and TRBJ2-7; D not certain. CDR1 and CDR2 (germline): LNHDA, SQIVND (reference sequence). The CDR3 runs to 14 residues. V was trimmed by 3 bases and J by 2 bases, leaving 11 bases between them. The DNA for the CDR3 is TGTGCCAGTAGTATTTTGGGCAGGACCTACGAGCAGTACTTC. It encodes CASSILGRTYEQYF.

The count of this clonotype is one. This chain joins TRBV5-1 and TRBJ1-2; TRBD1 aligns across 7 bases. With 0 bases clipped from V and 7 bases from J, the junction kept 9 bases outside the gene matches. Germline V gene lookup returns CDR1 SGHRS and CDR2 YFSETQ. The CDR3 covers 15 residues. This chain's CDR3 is CASSLELRGLVGYTF. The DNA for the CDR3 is TGCGCCAGCAGCTTGGAGTTGAGGGGGCTGGTTGGCTACACCTTC.

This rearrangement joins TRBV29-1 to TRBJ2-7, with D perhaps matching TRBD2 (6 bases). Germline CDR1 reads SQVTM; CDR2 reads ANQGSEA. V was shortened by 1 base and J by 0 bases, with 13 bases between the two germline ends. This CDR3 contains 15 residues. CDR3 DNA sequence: TGCAGCGTTGAAGGAGGTAGCGGAAGCTCCTACGAGCAGTACTTC. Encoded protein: CSVEGGSGSSYEQYF.

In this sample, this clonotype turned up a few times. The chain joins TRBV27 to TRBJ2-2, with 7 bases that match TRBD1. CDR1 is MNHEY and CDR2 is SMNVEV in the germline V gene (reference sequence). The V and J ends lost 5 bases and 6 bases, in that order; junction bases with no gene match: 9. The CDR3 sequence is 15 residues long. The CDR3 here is CASSLRTGEAGELFF. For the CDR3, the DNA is TGTGCCAGCAGTCTTAGGACAGGCGAGGCCGGGGAGCTGTTTTTT.

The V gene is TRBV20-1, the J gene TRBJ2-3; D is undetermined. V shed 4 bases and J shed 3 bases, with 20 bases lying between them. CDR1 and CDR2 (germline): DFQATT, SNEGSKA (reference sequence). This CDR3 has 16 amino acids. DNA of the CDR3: TGCAGTGCTATGCGAGTGCCAGGACGACATACAGATACGCAGTATTTT. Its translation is CSAMRVPGRHTDTQYF.

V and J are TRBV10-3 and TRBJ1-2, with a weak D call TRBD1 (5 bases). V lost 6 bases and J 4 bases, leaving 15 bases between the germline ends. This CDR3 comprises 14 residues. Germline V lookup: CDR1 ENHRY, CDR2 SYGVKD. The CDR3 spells CAIRNGTQGYGYTF. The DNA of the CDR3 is TGTGCCATCAGAAATGGGACCCAAGGCTATGGCTACACCTTC.

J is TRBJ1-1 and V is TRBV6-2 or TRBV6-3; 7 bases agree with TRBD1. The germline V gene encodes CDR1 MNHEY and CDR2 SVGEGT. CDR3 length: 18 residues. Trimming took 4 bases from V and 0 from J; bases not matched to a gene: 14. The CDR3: CASSFNPGTEVMNTEAFF. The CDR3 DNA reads TGTGCCAGCAGTTTCAATCCCGGGACAGAGGTTATGAACACTGAAGCTTTCTTT.

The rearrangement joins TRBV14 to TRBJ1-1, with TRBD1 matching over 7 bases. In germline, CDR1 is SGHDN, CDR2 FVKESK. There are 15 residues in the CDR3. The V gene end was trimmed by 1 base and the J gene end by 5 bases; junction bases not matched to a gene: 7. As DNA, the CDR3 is TGTGCCAGCAGCCAAGGACAGGGTAGGAGGACTGAAGCTTTCTTT. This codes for CASSQGQGRRTEAFF.

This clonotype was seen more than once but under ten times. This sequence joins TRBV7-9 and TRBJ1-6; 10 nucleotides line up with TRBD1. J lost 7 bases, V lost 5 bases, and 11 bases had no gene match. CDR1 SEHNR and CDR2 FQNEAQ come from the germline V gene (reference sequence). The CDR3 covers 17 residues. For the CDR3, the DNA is TGTGCCAGCAGCCCTACCCCGACAGGGGGCGCGAATTCACCCCTCCACTTT. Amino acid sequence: CASSPTPTGGANSPLHF.

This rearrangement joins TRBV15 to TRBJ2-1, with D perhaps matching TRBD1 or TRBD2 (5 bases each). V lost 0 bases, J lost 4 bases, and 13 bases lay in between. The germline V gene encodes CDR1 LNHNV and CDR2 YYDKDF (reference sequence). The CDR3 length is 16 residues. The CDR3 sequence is CATSRDPSRGYNEQFF. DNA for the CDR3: TGTGCCACCAGCAGAGACCCCTCGAGGGGATACAATGAGCAGTTCTTC.

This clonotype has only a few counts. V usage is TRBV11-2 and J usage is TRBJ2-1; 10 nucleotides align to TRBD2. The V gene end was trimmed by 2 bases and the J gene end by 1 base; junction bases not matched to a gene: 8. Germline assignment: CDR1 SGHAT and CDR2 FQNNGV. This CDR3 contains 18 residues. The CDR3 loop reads CASSLNGIAGGSYNEQFF. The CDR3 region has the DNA TGTGCCAGCAGCTTAAATGGAATAGCGGGAGGATCCTACAATGAGCAGTTCTTC. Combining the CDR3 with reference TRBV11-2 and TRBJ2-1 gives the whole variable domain EAGVAQSPRYKIIEKRQSVAFWCNPISGHATLYWYQQILGQGPKLLIQFQNNGVVDDSQLPKDRFSAERLKGVDSTLKIQPAKLEDSAVYLCASSLNGIAGGSYNEQFFGPGTRLTVL.